Listed below are T cell receptor beta chains from one sample, sequenced in a study of blood T cell repertoires in COVID-19. Profiling relied on immunoSEQ multiplex PCR, and the TCRdb table lists in-frame clones only, not all of them. The profile covers more than 60,000 clones, with around nine tenths appearing a single time and around a sixth taken by the ten largest. Sequencing input: peripheral blood. The origin of the receptors is an elderly woman with active or convalescent COVID-19. Each CDR3 is given with its conserved first and last residue. A D gene is named only where the DNA matches it firmly. Rows give clone size only sometimes, using once, few, many, or a class for an expanded clone.

j_gene,d_gene,abundance,v_gene,CDR3aa,CDR3nt
TRBJ2-4,TRBD1,-,TRBV24-1,CATSAGGNIQYF,TGTGCCACCAGTGCAGGGGGAAACATTCAGTACTTC
TRBJ2-1,-,-,TRBV28,CASSLRRGAYNEQFF,TGTGCCAGCAGTTTACGGCGGGGCGCCTACAATGAGCAGTTCTTC
TRBJ2-1,-,-,TRBV4-3,CASSRRDSSYNEQFF,TGCGCCAGCAGCCGTCGGGACTCTTCCTACAATGAGCAGTTCTTC
TRBJ2-7,-,once,TRBV27,CASSWGDGTYEQYF,TGTGCCAGCAGTTGGGGGGACGGAACCTACGAGCAGTACTTC
TRBJ1-3,-,-,TRBV29-1,CSAETGNGNTIYF,TGCAGCGCAGAAACAGGGAACGGAAACACCATATATTTT
TRBJ2-1,-,-,TRBV24-1,CATSDSPLASSYNEQFF,TGTGCCACCAGTGATTCACCCTTAGCGAGCTCCTACAATGAGCAGTTCTTC
TRBJ2-3,-,-,TRBV29-1,CSVLRLVAGTDTQYF,TGCAGCGTCCTAAGGTTGGTAGCGGGCACAGATACGCAGTATTTT
TRBJ1-1,TRBD1,-,TRBV6-5,CASSTNDRGKTEAFF,TGTGCCAGCAGTACTAACGACAGGGGTAAGACTGAAGCTTTCTTT
TRBJ2-2,-,-,TRBV19,CASIPGDRRELFF,TGTGCCAGTATCCCCGGGGATCGAAGGGAGCTGTTTTTT
TRBJ1-4,TRBD1,-,TRBV4-2,CASSHLGDRGPATNEKLFF,TGTGCCAGCAGCCACCTCGGGGACAGGGGGCCCGCAACTAATGAAAAACTGTTTTTT
TRBJ2-7,-,-,TRBV12-3/TRBV12-4,CASSSGTPCEQYF,TGTGCCAGCAGTTCCGGGACACCCTGCGAGCAGTACTTC
TRBJ2-7,TRBD1,-,TRBV7-2,CASSLDTGGVNRYEQYF,TGTGCCAGCAGCTTAGATACAGGGGGAGTGAATCGATACGAGCAGTACTTC
TRBJ2-5,TRBD1,-,TRBV11-3,CASSLGTGGYQETQYF,TGTGCCAGCAGCTTAGGAACAGGGGGATACCAAGAGACCCAGTACTTC
TRBJ1-5,-,-,TRBV5-6,CASSPRGYSNQPQHF,TGTGCCAGCAGCCCCCGCGGCTATAGCAATCAGCCCCAGCATTTT
TRBJ1-4,-,-,TRBV28,CASSLSTAGDEKLFF,TGTGCCAGCAGTTTATCCACGGCGGGGGATGAAAAACTGTTTTTT
TRBJ1-5,TRBD1,-,TRBV19,CASSIWDSNNQPQHF,TGTGCCAGTAGTATCTGGGACAGCAACAATCAGCCCCAGCATTTT
TRBJ2-1,-,-,TRBV9,CASSVGLVGYNEQFF,TGTGCCAGCAGCGTAGGACTAGTCGGGTACAATGAGCAGTTCTTC
TRBJ2-3,TRBD2,-,TRBV19,CASTERGGIEDTQYF,TGTGCCAGTACGGAGCGGGGGGGAATTGAAGATACGCAGTATTTT
TRBJ2-5,-,-,TRBV30,CAWSVGQGRLRETQYF,TGTGCCTGGAGTGTAGGCCAGGGGAGATTGCGGGAGACCCAGTACTTC
TRBJ1-2,TRBD1,-,TRBV27,CASSRQGSNYGYTF,TGTGCCAGCAGCCGACAGGGGTCTAACTATGGCTACACCTTC
TRBJ2-7,-,-,TRBV5-6,CASSPGSYEQYF,TGTGCCAGCAGCCCGGGATCCTACGAGCAGTACTTC
TRBJ1-1,-,few,TRBV28,CASSVRGRQAFF,TGTGCCAGCAGTGTCAGAGGAAGACAAGCTTTCTTT
TRBJ1-2,-,-,TRBV11-2,CASSLAFRAGEDTF,TGTGCCAGCAGCTTGGCCTTCAGAGCAGGGGAAGACACCTTC
TRBJ1-2,-,-,TRBV4-3,CASSLGGGNYGYTF,TGCGCCAGCAGCCTGGGCGGGGGTAACTATGGCTACACCTTC
TRBJ1-2,-,-,TRBV12-3/TRBV12-4,CASSYRVSDGYTF,TGTGCCAGCAGTTACAGGGTATCAGATGGCTACACCTTC
TRBJ1-2,TRBD1,-,TRBV5-1,CASSAGQGYGYTF,TGCGCCAGCAGCGCGGGACAGGGCTATGGCTACACCTTC
TRBJ2-1,TRBD2,-,TRBV19,CASSTGGRSRSYNEQFF,TGTGCCAGTAGTACGGGGGGTAGGTCTCGGTCCTACAATGAGCAGTTCTTC
TRBJ2-5,TRBD2,-,TRBV2,CASSPGLAGGEETQYF,TGTGCCAGCAGCCCAGGTCTAGCGGGGGGGGAAGAGACCCAGTACTTC
TRBJ2-2,-,few,TRBV7-2,CASSLGQLKVGELFF,TGTGCCAGCAGCTTAGGACAGCTAAAAGTCGGGGAGCTGTTTTTT
TRBJ1-3,-,-,TRBV4-3,CASSQDKGLSSGNTIYF,TGCGCCAGCAGCCAAGATAAGGGGCTTTCTTCTGGAAACACCATATATTTT
TRBJ2-7,-,-,TRBV3-1/TRBV3-2,CASSQTPGEQYF,TGTGCCAGCAGCCAAACTCCGGGGGAGCAGTACTTC
TRBJ1-2,TRBD1,-,TRBV14,CASSRSYPGGDGYTF,TGTGCCAGCAGCCGAAGCTACCCAGGGGGCGACGGCTACACCTTC
TRBJ1-5,-,-,TRBV19,CASQASNQPQHF,TGTGCCAGTCAGGCAAGCAATCAGCCCCAGCATTTT
TRBJ2-1,-,-,TRBV24-1,CATRDDTGHEQFF,TGTGCCACCAGGGACGATACAGGACATGAGCAGTTCTTC
TRBJ1-1,-,-,TRBV7-9,CASSLVRHNTEAFF,TGTGCCAGCAGCTTAGTGCGGCACAACACTGAAGCTTTCTTT
TRBJ1-2,-,once,TRBV28,CASSLIGTTNYGYTF,TGTGCCAGCAGTTTAATAGGGACAACTAACTATGGCTACACCTTC
TRBJ1-6,TRBD1,-,TRBV28,CASSSPDTTGGNSPLHF,TGTGCCAGCAGTTCACCCGATACGACAGGGGGGAATTCACCCCTCCACTTT
TRBJ2-1,TRBD1,-,TRBV7-3,CASSPGTGPWEQFF,TGTGCCAGCAGCCCTGGGACAGGTCCCTGGGAGCAGTTCTTC
TRBJ1-1,TRBD1,-,TRBV30,CAWIPTGRNTEAFF,TGTGCCTGGATCCCGACAGGGAGAAACACTGAAGCTTTCTTT
TRBJ1-2,TRBD1,-,TRBV24-1,CATSDLGQGGYTF,TGTGCCACCAGTGACCTAGGACAGGGTGGCTACACCTTC